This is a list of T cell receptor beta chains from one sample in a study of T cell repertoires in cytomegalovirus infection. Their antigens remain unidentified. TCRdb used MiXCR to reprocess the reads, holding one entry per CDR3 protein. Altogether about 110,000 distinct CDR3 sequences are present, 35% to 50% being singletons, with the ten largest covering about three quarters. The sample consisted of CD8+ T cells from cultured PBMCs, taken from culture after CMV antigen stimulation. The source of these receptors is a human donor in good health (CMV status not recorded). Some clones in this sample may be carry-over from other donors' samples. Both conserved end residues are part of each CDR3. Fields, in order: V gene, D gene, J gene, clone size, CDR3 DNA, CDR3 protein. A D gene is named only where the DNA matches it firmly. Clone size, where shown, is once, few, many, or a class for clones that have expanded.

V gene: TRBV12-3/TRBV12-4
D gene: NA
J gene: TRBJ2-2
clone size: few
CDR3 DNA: TGTGCCAGCAGTGCCGGGACGGTTAACACCGGGGAGCTGTTTTTT
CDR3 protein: CASSAGTVNTGELFF

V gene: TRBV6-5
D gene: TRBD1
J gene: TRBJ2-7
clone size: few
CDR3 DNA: TGTGCCAGCAGTACAGGGGCCTACGAGCAGTACTTC
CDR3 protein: CASSTGAYEQYF

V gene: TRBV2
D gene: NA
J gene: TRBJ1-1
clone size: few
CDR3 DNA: TGTGCCAGCAGTGAGCAGGGGTGGGAAACTGAAGCTTTCTTT
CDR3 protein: CASSEQGWETEAFF

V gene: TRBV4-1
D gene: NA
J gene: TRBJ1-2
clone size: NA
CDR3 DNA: TGTGCCAGCAGCCAAACCCTAGGCGTTTCCGATGGCTACACCTTC
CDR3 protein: CASSQTLGVSDGYTF

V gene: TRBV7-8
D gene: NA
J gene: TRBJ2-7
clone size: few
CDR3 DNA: TGTGCCAGCAGCGCCAGCCTCGGGGGGCGCGCCTACGAGCAGTACTTC
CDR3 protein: CASSASLGGRAYEQYF

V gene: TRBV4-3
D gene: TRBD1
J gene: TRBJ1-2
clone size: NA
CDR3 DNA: TGCGCCAGCAGCCAAGTAATACAGGGGGTAAATGGCTACACCTTC
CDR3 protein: CASSQVIQGVNGYTF

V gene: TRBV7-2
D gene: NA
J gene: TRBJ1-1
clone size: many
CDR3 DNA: TGTGCCAGCAGCTTAGTAGGAGGAGATAACACTGAAGCTTTCTTT
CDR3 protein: CASSLVGGDNTEAFF

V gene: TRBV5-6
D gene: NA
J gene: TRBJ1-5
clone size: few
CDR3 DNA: TGTGCCAGCAGCTTGGGGGGAGGTCCGCTTCAGCCCCAGCATTTT
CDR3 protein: CASSLGGGPLQPQHF

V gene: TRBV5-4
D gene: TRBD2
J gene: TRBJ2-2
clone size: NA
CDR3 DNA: TGTGCCAGCAGCTTGGGGCTAGCGGGGGGTTCCACCGGGGAGCTGTTTTTT
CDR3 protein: CASSLGLAGGSTGELFF

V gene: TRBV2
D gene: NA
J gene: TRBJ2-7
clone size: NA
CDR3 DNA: TGTGCCAGCAGTGAAGGGTTATACGAGCAGTACTTC
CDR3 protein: CASSEGLYEQYF

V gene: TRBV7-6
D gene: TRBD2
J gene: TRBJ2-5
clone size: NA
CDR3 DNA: TGTGCCAGCAGCGCGGGACTAGCGGGGGGCCTTGAATCAGAGACCCAGTACTTC
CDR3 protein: CASSAGLAGGLESETQYF

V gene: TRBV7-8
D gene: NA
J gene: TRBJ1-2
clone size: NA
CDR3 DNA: TGTGCCAGCAGCCTCTCACCGGGGGACCGGGCCTATGGCTACACCTTC
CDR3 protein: CASSLSPGDRAYGYTF

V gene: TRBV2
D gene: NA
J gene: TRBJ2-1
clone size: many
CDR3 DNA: TGTGCCAGCAGTGCGGGACGGGGGGCGTACAATGAGCAGTTCTTC
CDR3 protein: CASSAGRGAYNEQFF

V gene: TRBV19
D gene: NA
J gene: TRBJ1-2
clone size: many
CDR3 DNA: TGTGCCAGTAGTATAGCCTCCGGGGGTTCTGGCTACACCTTC
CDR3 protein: CASSIASGGSGYTF

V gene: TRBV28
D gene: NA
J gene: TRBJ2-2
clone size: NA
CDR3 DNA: TGTGCCAGCAGTCCCAGGGGTGGTGGTTACACCGGGGAGCTGTTTTTT
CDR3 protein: CASSPRGGGYTGELFF

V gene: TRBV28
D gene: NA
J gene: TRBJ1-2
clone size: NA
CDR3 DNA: TGTGCCAGCAGTTCGTTCTATGGCTACACCTTC
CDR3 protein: CASSSFYGYTF

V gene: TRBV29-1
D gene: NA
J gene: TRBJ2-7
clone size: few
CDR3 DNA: TGCAGCGTTGAAGTGGACGGGACCGGTTCACTCGAGCAGTACTTC
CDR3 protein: CSVEVDGTGSLEQYF

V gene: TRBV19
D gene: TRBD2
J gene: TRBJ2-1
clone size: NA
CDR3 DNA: TGTGCCAGTAGTATGGGGAGCGGGGGATTGAATGAGCAGTTCTTC
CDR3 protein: CASSMGSGGLNEQFF

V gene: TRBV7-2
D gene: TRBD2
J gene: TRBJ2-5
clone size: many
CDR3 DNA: TGTGCCAGCGCCTTCGTGGCGGGGGAACAAGAGACCCAGTACTTC
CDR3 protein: CASAFVAGEQETQYF

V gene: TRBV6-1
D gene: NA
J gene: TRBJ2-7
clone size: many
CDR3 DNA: TGTGCCAGCAGTCCACTACGGTACCCCTACGAGCAGTACTTC
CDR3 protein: CASSPLRYPYEQYF

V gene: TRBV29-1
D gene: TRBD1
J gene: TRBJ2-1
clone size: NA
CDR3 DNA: TGCAGCGTTGAAGATGATATAACAGGGGTCTACAATGAGCAGTTCTTC
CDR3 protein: CSVEDDITGVYNEQFF

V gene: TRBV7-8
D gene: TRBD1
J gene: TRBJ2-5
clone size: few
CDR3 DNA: TGTGCCAGCAGCTTAGGGCAGGGGGCAGAGACCCAGTACTTC
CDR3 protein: CASSLGQGAETQYF

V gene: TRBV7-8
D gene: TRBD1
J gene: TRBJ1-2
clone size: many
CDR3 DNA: TGTGCCAGCAGCTTAGCCGGGACAGGGGGCAATGGCTACACCTTC
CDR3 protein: CASSLAGTGGNGYTF

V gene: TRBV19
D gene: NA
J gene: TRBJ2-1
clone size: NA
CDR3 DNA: TGTGCCAGTAGTATAAATGGCAATGAGCAGTTCTTC
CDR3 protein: CASSINGNEQFF

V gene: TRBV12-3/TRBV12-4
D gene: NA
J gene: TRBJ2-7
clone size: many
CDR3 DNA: TGTGCCAGCAGTTTTCGGGGCTACGAGCAGTACTTC
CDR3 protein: CASSFRGYEQYF

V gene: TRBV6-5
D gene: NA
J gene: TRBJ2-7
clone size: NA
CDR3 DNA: TGTGCCAGCAGTTTCCGGGTGAGCTCCTACGAGCAGTACTTC
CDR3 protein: CASSFRVSSYEQYF

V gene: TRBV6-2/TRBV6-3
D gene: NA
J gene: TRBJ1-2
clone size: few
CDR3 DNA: TGTGCCAGCAGTTCAACAGGAAGCCTCTATGGCTACACCTTC
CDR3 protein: CASSSTGSLYGYTF

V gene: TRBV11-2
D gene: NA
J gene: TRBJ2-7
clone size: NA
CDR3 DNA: TGTGCCAGCAGCTTCGGTAGTGGCTCCTACGAGCAGTACTTC
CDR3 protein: CASSFGSGSYEQYF

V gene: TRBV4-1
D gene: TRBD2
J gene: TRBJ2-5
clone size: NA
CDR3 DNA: TGCGCCAGCAGCCAAGGGGGACGCGGGGGGTACCAAGAGACCCAGTACTTC
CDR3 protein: CASSQGGRGGYQETQYF

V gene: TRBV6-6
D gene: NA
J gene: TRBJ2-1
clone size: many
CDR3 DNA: TGTGCCAGCAGATCTTCCGGGACCAGATCTTACAATGAGCAGTTCTTC
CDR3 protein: CASRSSGTRSYNEQFF

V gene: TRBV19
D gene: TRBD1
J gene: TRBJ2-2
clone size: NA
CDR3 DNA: TGTGCCAGTAGCCAATCCCCCCGACAGGGTCGGACCGGGGAGCTGTTTTTT
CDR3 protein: CASSQSPRQGRTGELFF

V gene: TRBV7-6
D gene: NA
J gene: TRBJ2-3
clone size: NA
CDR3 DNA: TGTGCCAGCAGCTTAGACCCCTCGAATACGCAGTATTTT
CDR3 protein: CASSLDPSNTQYF

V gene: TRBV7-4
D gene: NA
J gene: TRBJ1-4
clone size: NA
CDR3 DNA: TGTGCCAGCACCCATCGAGACAGGCCCAATGAAAAACTGTTTTTT
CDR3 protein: CASTHRDRPNEKLFF

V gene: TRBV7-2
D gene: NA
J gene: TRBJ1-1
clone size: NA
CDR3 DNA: TGTGCCAGCAGCCCTCCCTGGCTGAACACTGAAGCTTTCTTT
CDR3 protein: CASSPPWLNTEAFF

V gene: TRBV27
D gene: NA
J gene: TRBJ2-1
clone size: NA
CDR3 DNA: TGTGCCAGCAGTGGATTCAATGAGCAGTTCTTC
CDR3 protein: CASSGFNEQFF

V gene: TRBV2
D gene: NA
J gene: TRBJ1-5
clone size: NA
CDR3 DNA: TGTGCCAGCAGTGAAATAGGTAATAGCAATCAGCCCCAGCATTTT
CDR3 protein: CASSEIGNSNQPQHF

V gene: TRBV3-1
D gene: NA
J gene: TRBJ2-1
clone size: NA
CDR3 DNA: TGTGCCAGCAGCCAAGTAGAGGGGGCCTACAATGAGCAGTTCTTC
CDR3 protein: CASSQVEGAYNEQFF

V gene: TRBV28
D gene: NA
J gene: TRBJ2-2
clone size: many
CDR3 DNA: TGTGCCAGCAGTTTATGGTCCGGGGAGCTGTTTTTT
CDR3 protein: CASSLWSGELFF

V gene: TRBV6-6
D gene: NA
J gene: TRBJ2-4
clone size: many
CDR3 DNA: TGTGCCAGCAGTTACTTAGGGCATGGGGCCAAAAACATTCAGTACTTC
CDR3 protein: CASSYLGHGAKNIQYF

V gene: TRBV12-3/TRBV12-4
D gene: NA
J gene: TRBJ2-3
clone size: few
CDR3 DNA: TGTGCCAGTGCTATCACCACAGATACGCAGTATTTT
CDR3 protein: CASAITTDTQYF

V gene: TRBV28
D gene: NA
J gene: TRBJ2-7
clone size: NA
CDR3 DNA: TGTGCCAGCAGCCCCTGGGGGGTCGAGCAGTACTTC
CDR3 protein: CASSPWGVEQYF

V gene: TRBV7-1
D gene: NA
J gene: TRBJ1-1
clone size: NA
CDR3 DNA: TGTGCCAGCGGAGAAGGTAGGACTGAAGCTTTCTTT
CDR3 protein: CASGEGRTEAFF